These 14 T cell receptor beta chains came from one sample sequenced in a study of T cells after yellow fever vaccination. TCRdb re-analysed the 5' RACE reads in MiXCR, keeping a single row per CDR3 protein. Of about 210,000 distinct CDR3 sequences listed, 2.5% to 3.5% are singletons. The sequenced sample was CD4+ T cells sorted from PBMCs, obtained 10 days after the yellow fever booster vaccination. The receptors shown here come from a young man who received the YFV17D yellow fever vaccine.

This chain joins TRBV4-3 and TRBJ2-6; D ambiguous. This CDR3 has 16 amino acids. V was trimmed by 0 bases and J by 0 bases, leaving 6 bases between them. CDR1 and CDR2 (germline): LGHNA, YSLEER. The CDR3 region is CASSQEGHSGANVLTF. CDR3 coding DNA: TGCGCCAGCAGCCAAGAGGGTCACTCTGGGGCCAACGTCCTGACTTTC.

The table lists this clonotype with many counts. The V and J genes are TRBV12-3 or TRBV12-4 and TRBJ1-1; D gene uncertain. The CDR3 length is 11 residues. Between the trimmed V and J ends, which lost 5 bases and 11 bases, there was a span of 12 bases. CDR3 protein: CASSGEVAAFF. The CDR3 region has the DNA TGTGCCAGCAGTGGAGAGGTGGCGGCTTTCTTT.

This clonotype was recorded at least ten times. The CDR3 DNA is TGTGCCAGCAGCTTCGGAGCGGAGTACACAGATACGCAGTATTTT. Protein sequence: CASSFGAEYTDTQYF. The gene calls are TRBV7-9 and TRBJ2-3; TRBD2 is a possible D gene (5 bases). The ends were cut back, 3 bases at V and 2 bases at J, with 12 bases in the middle. Looked up from germline, CDR1 is SEHNR and CDR2 is FQNEAQ (reference sequence). This CDR3 spans 15 amino acids. Full variable domain (remainder filled in from reference TRBV7-9 and TRBJ2-3): DTGVSQNPRHKITKRGQNVTFRCDPISEHNRLYWYRQTLGQGPEFLTYFQNEAQLEKSRLLSDRFSAERPKGSFSTLEIQRTEQGDSAMYLCASSFGAEYTDTQYFGPGTRLTVL.

CDR3 in DNA: TGTGCCAGCAGCTTTCAACAGGGGGACGGCAGGGAATACAATGAGCAGTTCTTC. Translated, it gives CASSFQQGDGREYNEQFF. The chain recombines TRBV7-9 with TRBJ2-1; 8 bases map to TRBD1. Trimming took 3 bases from V and 4 from J; bases not matched to a gene: 14. CDR3 length: 18 amino acids. Germline CDR1 SEHNR, CDR2 FQNEAQ (reference sequence).

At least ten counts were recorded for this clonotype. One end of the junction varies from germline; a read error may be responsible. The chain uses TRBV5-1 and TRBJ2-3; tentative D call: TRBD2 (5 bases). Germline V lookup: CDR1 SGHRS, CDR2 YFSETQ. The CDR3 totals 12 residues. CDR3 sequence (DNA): TGTGCCAGCAGCTTAGCGCGGGATACGCAGTATTTT. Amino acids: CASSLARDTQYF.

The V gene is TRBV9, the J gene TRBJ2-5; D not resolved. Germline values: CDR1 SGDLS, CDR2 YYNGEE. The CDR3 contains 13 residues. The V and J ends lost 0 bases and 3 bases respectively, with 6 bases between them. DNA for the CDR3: TGTGCCAGCAGCGTAGGTTCCAAAGAGACCCAGTACTTC. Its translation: CASSVGSKETQYF. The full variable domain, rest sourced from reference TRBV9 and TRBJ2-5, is DSGVTQTPKHLITATGQRVTLRCSPRSGDLSVYWYQQSLDQGLQFLIQYYNGEERAKGNILERFSAQQFPDLHSELNLSSLELGDSALYFCASSVGSKETQYFGPGTRLLVL.

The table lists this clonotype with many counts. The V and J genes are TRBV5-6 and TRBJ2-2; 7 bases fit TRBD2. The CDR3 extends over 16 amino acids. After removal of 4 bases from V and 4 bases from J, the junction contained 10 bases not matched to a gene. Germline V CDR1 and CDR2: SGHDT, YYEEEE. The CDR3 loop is CASSARTRRVTGELFF. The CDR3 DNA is TGTGCCAGCAGCGCAAGGACTAGGCGAGTCACCGGGGAGCTGTTTTTT.

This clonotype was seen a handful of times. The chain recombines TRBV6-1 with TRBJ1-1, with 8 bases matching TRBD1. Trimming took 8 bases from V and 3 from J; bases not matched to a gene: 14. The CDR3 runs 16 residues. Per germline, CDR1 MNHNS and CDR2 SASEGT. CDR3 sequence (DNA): TGTGCCAGCTCGCGGACAGGGATCTCAGGAGACACTGAAGCTTTCTTT. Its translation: CASSRTGISGDTEAFF.

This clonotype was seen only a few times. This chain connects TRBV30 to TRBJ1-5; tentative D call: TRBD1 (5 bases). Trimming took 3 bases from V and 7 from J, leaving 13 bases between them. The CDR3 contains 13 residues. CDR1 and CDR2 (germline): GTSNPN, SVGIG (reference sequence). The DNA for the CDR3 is TGTGCCTGGAGCCGGCAGGGCGGGCAGCCCCAGCATTTT. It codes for CAWSRQGGQPQHF.

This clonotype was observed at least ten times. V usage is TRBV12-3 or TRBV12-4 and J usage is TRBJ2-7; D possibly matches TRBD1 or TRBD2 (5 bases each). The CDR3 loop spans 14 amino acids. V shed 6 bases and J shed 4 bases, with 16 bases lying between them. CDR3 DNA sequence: TGTGCCAGCAGCCGAGAGGGGTCTTCGTACGAGCAGTACTTC. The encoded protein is CASSREGSSYEQYF.

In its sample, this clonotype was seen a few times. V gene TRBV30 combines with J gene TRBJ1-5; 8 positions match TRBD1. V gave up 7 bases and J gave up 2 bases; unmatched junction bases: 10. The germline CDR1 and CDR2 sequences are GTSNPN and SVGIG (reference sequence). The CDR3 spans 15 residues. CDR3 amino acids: CAFRQGFGGNQPQHF. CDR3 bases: TGTGCCTTCCGACAGGGGTTTGGAGGCAATCAGCCCCAGCATTTT.

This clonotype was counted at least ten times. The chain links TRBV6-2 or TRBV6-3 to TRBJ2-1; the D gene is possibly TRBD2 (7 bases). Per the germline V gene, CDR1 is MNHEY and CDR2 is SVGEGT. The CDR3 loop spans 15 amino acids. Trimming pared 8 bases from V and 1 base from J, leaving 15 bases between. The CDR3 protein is CASLGGGPSYNEQFF. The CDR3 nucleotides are TGTGCCAGCCTAGGGGGGGGTCCTTCCTACAATGAGCAGTTCTTC.

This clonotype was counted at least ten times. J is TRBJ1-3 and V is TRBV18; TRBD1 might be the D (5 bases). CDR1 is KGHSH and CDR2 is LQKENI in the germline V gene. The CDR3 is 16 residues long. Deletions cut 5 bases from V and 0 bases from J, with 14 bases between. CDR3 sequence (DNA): TGTGCCAGCTCAGGTCTGGGGGACTACTCTGGAAACACCATATATTTT. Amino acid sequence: CASSGLGDYSGNTIYF. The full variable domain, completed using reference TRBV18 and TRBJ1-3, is NAGVMQNPRHLVRRRGQEARLRCSPMKGHSHVYWYRQLPEEGLKFMVYLQKENIIDESGMPKERFSAEFPKEGPSILRIQQVVRGDSAAYFCASSGLGDYSGNTIYFGEGSWLTVV.

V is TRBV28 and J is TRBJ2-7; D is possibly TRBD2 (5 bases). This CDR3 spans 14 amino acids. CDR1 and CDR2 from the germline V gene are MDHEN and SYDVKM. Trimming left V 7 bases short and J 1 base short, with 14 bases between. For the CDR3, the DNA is TGTGCCAGCACCCGGACTGCCAGTTCCTACGAGCAGTACGTC. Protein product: CASTRTASSYEQYV.